This T cell receptor (beta chain) was found in a study of blood T cells in healthy people across ages. Donor samples were obtained from healthy Caucasian individuals from Russia, aged about 6 to 95. With 3 bases removed from V and 4 bases from J, the gap between germline ends came to 6 bases. The CDR3 totals 13 residues. Notes on the study in general: Estimates of total diversity, which came from one million sequenced T cells, were considered to be underestimates. Higher diversity, along with more naive CD4+ cells, distinguished long-lived donors from aged donors.

This clonotype occurred once. No antigen is known for it. For the second PCR, which ran for 7 to 11 cycles, a sample-barcoded 5' primer and a J-beta primer mix were used. TCRdb fed the 5' RACE reads into MiXCR, producing one record per CDR3 protein. This sample has 2 million or so distinct CDR3 sequences, with around 48% found just once. Sequenced input: blood. This clonotype was obtained from a woman between 35 and 50 years old in good health. This rearrangement joins TRBV12-3 or TRBV12-4 to TRBJ1-4; D remains unclear. The CDR3 region is CASSFFNNEKLFF. CDR3 coding DNA: TGTGCCAGCAGTTTCTTCAATAATGAAAAACTGTTTTTT.